This T cell receptor beta chain was recovered during a study of CD4+ T cells in melanoma. Study-wide results and limits: A reported correlation linked neoantigen-specific CD4+ T cells to CD8+, macrophage and B cell function.

The ends were cut back, 7 bases at V and 3 bases at J, with 13 bases in the middle. This CDR3 region has 14 residues. Germline CDR1 MNHNY, CDR2 SVGAGI (reference sequence). Data came from immunoSEQ multiplex PCR; TCRdb stores just in-frame clones and leaves some out. There are 50,000 to 60,000 clones in the sample; roughly three quarters occur only once, and about 5% lies in the top ten. This clone was seen once. The antigen is not known. The source of this sequence is a human donor with melanoma. J is TRBJ2-1 and V is TRBV6-6, with a possible D match to TRBD2 (5 bases). Sequenced sample: tumor tissue. This chain's CDR3 is CASTGLSGYNEQFF. The CDR3 bases are TGTGCCAGCACCGGCCTGAGCGGCTACAATGAGCAGTTCTTC.